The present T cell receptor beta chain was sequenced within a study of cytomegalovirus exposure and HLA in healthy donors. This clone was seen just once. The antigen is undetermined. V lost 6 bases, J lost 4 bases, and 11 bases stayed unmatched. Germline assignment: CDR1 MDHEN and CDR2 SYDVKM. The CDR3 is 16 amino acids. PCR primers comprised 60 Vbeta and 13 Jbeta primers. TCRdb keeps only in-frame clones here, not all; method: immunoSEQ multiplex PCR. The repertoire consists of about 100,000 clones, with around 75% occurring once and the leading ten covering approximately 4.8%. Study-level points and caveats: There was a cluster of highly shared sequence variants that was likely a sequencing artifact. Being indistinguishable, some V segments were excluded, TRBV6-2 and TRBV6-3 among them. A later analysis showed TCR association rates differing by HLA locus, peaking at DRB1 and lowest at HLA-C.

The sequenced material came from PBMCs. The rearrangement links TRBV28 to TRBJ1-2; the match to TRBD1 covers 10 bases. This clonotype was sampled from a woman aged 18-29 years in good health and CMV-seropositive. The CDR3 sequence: CASSIPSTGGVYGYTF. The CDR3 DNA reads TGTGCCAGCAGCATACCCTCGACAGGGGGCGTCTATGGCTACACCTTC.